The clone carrying this T cell receptor beta chain was recorded a few times. The antigen is unknown. Expressed TCRB transcripts got sequenced, as all isolated RNA was reverse transcribed. Sequencing used immunoSEQ multiplex PCR; TCRdb keeps in-frame clones, though not all of them. In the table there are over 120,000 clones, about 13% of which are singletons. The data derive from a study of beta chain features in type 1 diabetes. In the study overall: Age, gender, cell numbers and subset yield matched between patients and controls.

Donors contributed one heparinised blood draw apiece, averaging about 116 mL. Study observations and caveats: TCRB CDR3s from Type 1 diabetes patients were moderately but significantly shorter in all four CD4+ subsets.

The V end was cut by 2 bases, the J end by 2 bases, with 12 bases between. Germline loops: CDR1 SQVTM, CDR2 ANQGSEA. The CDR3 is 14 residues long. V is TRBV29-1 and J is TRBJ1-2, with D maybe TRBD1 (6 bases). Material: central memory CD4+ T cells from blood. This TCR derives from a man aged 18 to 29 with type 1 diabetes. This CDR3 is CSVEKDRSNYGYTF. CDR3 DNA: TGCAGCGTTGAAAAGGACAGATCCAACTATGGCTACACCTTC.